Sequencing of this TCR beta chain was carried out in a study of shared clonotypes between healthy human individuals. Note on this clone: Its antigen is undetermined.

Only in-frame clones appear in the TCRdb table, and some are missing; sequencing was by immunoSEQ multiplex PCR. The table has 1.4 million or so clones, around 98.5% seen once. Points from the study as a whole: Rarefaction indicated that sorted-subset sequencing remained incomplete although depth was large.

The TCR comes from a man younger than 45 in good health. Input material: naive CD4+ T cells sorted from blood. Stated subset: CD45RA+ positively selected.

The CDR3 reads CASSRRDTQYF. The CDR3 nucleotides read TGTGCCAGCAGCCGGAGGGATACGCAGTATTTT. V usage is TRBV5-8 and J usage is TRBJ2-3; tentative D call: TRBD2 (5 bases). Germline CDR1 reads SGHTS; CDR2 reads YDEGEE. The germline V and J ends were trimmed by 4 bases and 6 bases, with 6 bases remaining between them. The CDR3 consists of 11 residues. Using reference TRBV5-8 and TRBJ2-3 for the parts outside the CDR3, the full variable domain is EAGVTQSPTHLIKTRGQQATLRCSPISGHTSVYWYQQALGLGLQFLLWYDEGEERNRGNFPPRFSGRQFPNYSSELNVNALELEDSALYLCASSRRDTQYFGPGTRLTVL.